The 5 T cell receptor beta chains listed next were all sequenced from one sample in a study of response to subunit inactivated influenza vaccine. Using its own MiXCR run on the RT-PCR reads, TCRdb lists one record per CDR3 protein. The sample includes some 540,000 distinct CDR3 sequences, around 21% of them seen just once. The same sample was also used in a study of T cells expressing NK-cell markers. From that second work: UMIs were included in TCR beta cDNA generated by 5'RACE template switching.

The source was CD4+ T cells sorted from PBMCs, collected less than 13 days after vaccination. The receptors here all came from a man aged 50 or older who received an inactivated influenza vaccine.

This clonotype was counted only a few times. The chain couples TRBV5-1 to TRBJ2-3; maybe TRBD1 (6 bases). This CDR3 is 14 amino acids long. V was shortened by 1 base and J by 2 bases, with 8 bases between the two germline ends. CDR1 and CDR2 (germline): SGHRS, YFSETQ. In DNA, the CDR3 is TGCGCCAGCAGCTTGCCAGGGGACACAGATACGCAGTATTTT. Translated: CASSLPGDTDTQYF.

The rearrangement joins TRBV30 to TRBJ2-3; D is possibly TRBD2 (5 bases). This CDR3 has 14 residues. Germline V gives CDR1 GTSNPN, CDR2 SVGIG (reference sequence). V lost 0 bases and J 5 bases, leaving 12 bases between the germline ends. The CDR3 spells CAWSVLSGKDTQYF. The CDR3 coding sequence is TGTGCCTGGAGTGTACTCTCGGGGAAAGATACGCAGTATTTT.

There are many counts of this clonotype. This chain joins TRBV28 and TRBJ2-7; the match to TRBD1 covers 8 bases. Germline CDR1 MDHEN, CDR2 SYDVKM. This CDR3 spans 12 amino acids. With 6 bases clipped from V and 5 bases from J, the junction kept 3 bases outside the gene matches. The CDR3 here is CASRRTGHEQYF. CDR3 nucleotide sequence: TGTGCCAGCAGAAGGACAGGGCACGAGCAGTACTTC.

V usage is TRBV18 and J usage is TRBJ2-7; 10 nucleotides match TRBD1. The ends lost 3 bases at V and 5 bases at J; junction bases unmatched: 10. Germline CDR1 KGHSH, CDR2 LQKENI. The CDR3 length is 16 residues. The CDR3 protein is CASSPRQGANVHEQYF. CDR3 nucleotide sequence: TGTGCCAGCTCACCCCGACAGGGGGCGAACGTCCACGAGCAGTACTTC.

This clonotype was counted only a few times. The chain is built from TRBV29-1 and TRBJ2-7, with D possibly TRBD1 on 6 matching bases. Germline assignment: CDR1 SQVTM and CDR2 ANQGSEA. The V end was cut by 5 bases, the J end by 5 bases, with 13 bases between. The CDR3 sequence is 12 residues long. CDR3 loop: CSVSTGPDEQYF. The CDR3 region has the DNA TGCAGCGTTTCGACAGGCCCTGACGAGCAGTACTTC.